The following is a T cell receptor (beta chain) sequence with its context. The protocol was immunoSEQ multiplex PCR, while the TCRdb copy is restricted to in-frame clones and leaves out a portion. The sample carries about 1.1 million clones, approximately 80% recorded once. The data belong to a study of shared clonotypes between healthy human individuals. Germline CDR1 and CDR2: LGHNA and YNFKEQ. The CDR3 loop spans 18 amino acids. The germline V and J ends were trimmed by 0 bases and 3 bases, with 17 bases remaining between them. Sequencing input: memory CD4+ T cells from PBMCs. Subset here: CD45RA-negative fraction. The TCR comes from a man aged 18 to 30 in good health. Some clones in this sample may be carry-over from other donors' samples. The chain links TRBV4-2 to TRBJ1-4; D is possibly TRBD1 (6 bases). The CDR3 is CASSQDLAGVFPNEKLFF. The DNA of the CDR3 is TGTGCCAGCAGCCAAGATCTTGCAGGGGTTTTCCCTAATGAAAAACTGTTTTTT.